These T cell receptor beta chains were read from a single sample in a study of chemoradiotherapy in HPV16-positive cancers. Data came from immunoSEQ multiplex PCR; TCRdb stores just in-frame clones and leaves some out. The sample lists about 3,300 clones; 71% were seen once. This specimen was collected from a patient who underwent chemoradiotherapy. These receptor sequences come from a human donor with HPV-associated anogenital cancer. CDR3s include the opening cysteine and the closing phenylalanine or tryptophan. D genes are given only for firm matches. Clone size is shown for a subset of rows, as once, few, many or a class of expanded clone.

v_call: TRBV11-2
j_call: TRBJ2-3
clone_size: NA
d_call: NA
cdr3_aa: CASSLEVTDTQYF
cdr3_nt: TGTGCCAGCAGCTTAGAAGTTACAGATACGCAGTATTTT

v_call: TRBV19
j_call: TRBJ1-1
clone_size: NA
d_call: TRBD1
cdr3_aa: CASSLDRTGTSNTEAFF
cdr3_nt: TGTGCCAGTAGTTTGGACCGGACAGGCACCTCGAACACTGAAGCTTTCTTT

v_call: TRBV5-1
j_call: TRBJ1-3
clone_size: few
d_call: NA
cdr3_aa: CASSRTGTQARFSGNTIYF
cdr3_nt: TGCGCCAGCAGCCGCACGGGGACCCAGGCCCGTTTCTCTGGAAACACCATATATTTT

v_call: TRBV9
j_call: TRBJ1-1
clone_size: NA
d_call: NA
cdr3_aa: CASSVEGMEAFF
cdr3_nt: TGTGCCAGCAGCGTAGAAGGGATGGAAGCTTTCTTT

v_call: TRBV28
j_call: TRBJ2-7
clone_size: few
d_call: TRBD2
cdr3_aa: CASSTGTSYEQYF
cdr3_nt: TGTGCCAGCAGTACCGGGACTAGCTACGAGCAGTACTTC

v_call: TRBV19
j_call: TRBJ2-5
clone_size: few
d_call: NA
cdr3_aa: CASSSASQETQYF
cdr3_nt: TGTGCCAGTAGTTCGGCTAGTCAAGAGACCCAGTACTTC

v_call: TRBV6-6
j_call: TRBJ1-2
clone_size: few
d_call: TRBD1
cdr3_aa: CASSFGTGGHYGYTF
cdr3_nt: TGTGCCAGCAGTTTCGGGACAGGGGGCCACTATGGCTACACCTTC

v_call: TRBV5-6
j_call: TRBJ2-5
clone_size: NA
d_call: NA
cdr3_aa: CASSLGGPSFQETQYF
cdr3_nt: TGTGCCAGCAGCTTGGGGGGACCAAGTTTCCAAGAGACCCAGTACTTC

v_call: TRBV5-6
j_call: TRBJ2-5
clone_size: NA
d_call: TRBD1
cdr3_aa: CASSLDRGETQYF
cdr3_nt: TGTGCCAGCAGCTTGGACAGGGGCGAGACCCAGTACTTC

v_call: TRBV4-2
j_call: TRBJ1-5
clone_size: NA
d_call: TRBD1
cdr3_aa: CASSRGVQGAIQPQHF
cdr3_nt: TGTGCCAGCAGCCGAGGAGTACAGGGGGCGATTCAGCCCCAGCATTTT

v_call: TRBV19
j_call: TRBJ2-2
clone_size: NA
d_call: NA
cdr3_aa: CASSPQGGVTTGELFF
cdr3_nt: TGTGCCAGTAGTCCCCAAGGCGGGGTAACCACCGGGGAGCTGTTTTTT

v_call: TRBV9
j_call: TRBJ1-5
clone_size: NA
d_call: NA
cdr3_aa: CASSRGEYSNQPQHF
cdr3_nt: TGTGCCAGCAGCAGAGGGGAATATAGCAATCAGCCCCAGCATTTT

v_call: TRBV5-8
j_call: TRBJ2-3
clone_size: NA
d_call: TRBD1
cdr3_aa: CASSLGTGASTDTQYF
cdr3_nt: TGTGCCAGCAGCTTGGGGACAGGGGCCAGCACAGATACGCAGTATTTT

v_call: TRBV14
j_call: TRBJ1-1
clone_size: NA
d_call: NA
cdr3_aa: CASSQGVNTEAFF
cdr3_nt: TGTGCCAGCAGCCAAGGTGTGAACACTGAAGCTTTCTTT

v_call: TRBV11-2
j_call: TRBJ2-7
clone_size: NA
d_call: NA
cdr3_aa: CASSLVEGLQTYEQYF
cdr3_nt: TGTGCCAGCAGCTTAGTTGAGGGACTGCAAACCTACGAGCAGTACTTC

v_call: TRBV10-3
j_call: TRBJ2-7
clone_size: NA
d_call: NA
cdr3_aa: CAISDASYEQYF
cdr3_nt: TGTGCCATCAGTGATGCGAGCTACGAGCAGTACTTC

v_call: TRBV19
j_call: TRBJ1-2
clone_size: NA
d_call: NA
cdr3_aa: CASTKRGDPVYGYTF
cdr3_nt: TGTGCCAGTACTAAGAGGGGGGATCCTGTCTATGGCTACACCTTC

v_call: TRBV2
j_call: TRBJ2-3
clone_size: NA
d_call: NA
cdr3_aa: CASSRGPRDTQYF
cdr3_nt: TGTGCCAGCAGTCGGGGGCCGCGGGATACGCAGTATTTT

v_call: TRBV7-8
j_call: TRBJ2-3
clone_size: NA
d_call: NA
cdr3_aa: CASSSTRWGTDTQYF
cdr3_nt: TGTGCCAGCAGCTCTACTCGGTGGGGCACAGATACGCAGTATTTT

v_call: TRBV15
j_call: TRBJ2-1
clone_size: NA
d_call: NA
cdr3_aa: CATSRDLSGGKQFF
cdr3_nt: TGTGCCACCAGCAGAGATCTGTCCGGGGGTAAGCAGTTCTTC

v_call: TRBV9
j_call: TRBJ1-4
clone_size: NA
d_call: NA
cdr3_aa: CASSVGVDPPEKLFF
cdr3_nt: TGTGCCAGCAGCGTAGGGGTTGATCCTCCCGAAAAACTGTTTTTT

v_call: TRBV10-1
j_call: TRBJ2-7
clone_size: NA
d_call: NA
cdr3_aa: CASSARSYTAEQYF
cdr3_nt: TGCGCCAGCAGTGCCCGGAGTTACACGGCCGAGCAGTACTTC

v_call: TRBV1
j_call: TRBJ2-7
clone_size: NA
d_call: NA
cdr3_aa: CTSSHPNEGLDEQYF
cdr3_nt: TGCACCAGCAGCCACCCAAACGAGGGGCTGGACGAGCAGTACTTC

v_call: TRBV11-2
j_call: TRBJ1-4
clone_size: NA
d_call: NA
cdr3_aa: CASSLDSTGIQKLFF
cdr3_nt: TGTGCCAGCAGCTTAGACTCTACCGGGATCCAAAAACTGTTTTTT

v_call: TRBV19
j_call: TRBJ1-1
clone_size: NA
d_call: NA
cdr3_aa: CASSIGGAELEAFF
cdr3_nt: TGTGCCAGTAGTATTGGGGGGGCAGAGCTTGAAGCTTTCTTT

v_call: TRBV4-1
j_call: TRBJ2-1
clone_size: NA
d_call: NA
cdr3_aa: CASSQDHLGEQFF
cdr3_nt: TGCGCCAGCAGCCAGGATCACCTCGGCGAGCAGTTCTTC

v_call: TRBV5-4
j_call: TRBJ1-1
clone_size: NA
d_call: NA
cdr3_aa: CASSLQGMGTEAFF
cdr3_nt: TGTGCCAGCAGCTTGCAGGGGATGGGAACTGAAGCTTTCTTT